This TCR beta chain was found in a study of T cell repertoires in cytomegalovirus infection. TCRdb re-called the reads with MiXCR, one entry per CDR3 protein. The table lists around 710,000 distinct CDR3 sequences, 25% to 30% of them singletons. From germline, CDR1 is SEHNR and CDR2 FQNEAQ (reference sequence). CDR3 length equals 12 residues. Trimming took 5 bases from V and 6 from J, leaving 9 bases between them. General study results and limits: There were HLA-C-restricted CMV-specific TCR beta clonotypes dominating the ex vivo response. Based on cumulative public TCR beta family frequency, carriers of CMV plus the relevant HLA were identified.

Only a few counts were recorded for this clonotype. The antigen is not known. The sequencing used cultured CD8+ T cells from PBMCs, collected from culture after CMV antigen stimulation. This clonotype was sampled from a human donor in good health (CMV status not recorded). Some clones in this sample may be carry-over from other donors' samples. J is TRBJ2-3 and V is TRBV7-9; no reliable D call. The CDR3 coding sequence is TGTGCCAGCAGCGGTACTGCGGATACGCAGTATTTT. This codes for CASSGTADTQYF.